Reported below is one TCR beta chain. This clonotype turned up a few times. The clone's antigen remains unknown. The input lacks base qualities; no much larger clone sits a single base away. The germline V gene (reference sequence) gives CDR1 as SGHKS and CDR2 as YYEKEE. Measured from the cysteine to the phenylalanine, the CDR3 is 13 residues long. Only the CDR3 DNA stays, 39 bases, in frame from base 1. At the junction V is shortened by 0 bases and J by 4 bases, with 7 bases in between. This entry comes from a study of early T cells in non-severe SARS-CoV-2 infection (dated by TCRdb to about 2021). In terms of the full investigation: TCR sequencing used bulk RNA from unsorted whole blood, so alpha and beta chains could not be paired. Overall study outcomes, separate from this receptor: VDJdb matching was skewed toward anti-spike CD8 responses, so virus-specific expansions were likely underestimated and private and CD4 specificities were missed.

Receptors were amplified or captured by 5' RACE. Sequenced using a NextSeq 500. To correct for sequencing error and PCR bias, the TCR library protocol tagged individual cDNA molecules with unique molecular identifiers. Both TCR alpha and beta chains were sequenced, and tight co-correlation was observed between alpha and beta sequence abundances in each sample. Concerning the study's data processing: Decombinator V4 was used to perform V gene, J gene and CDR3 annotation of TCR sequences. TCRs were defined as expanded if a significant change between any two time points was detected under a Poisson model with p below 0.0001. Abundances of TCRs were expressed as counts per million after normalisation to the total number of TCRs sequenced in each sample. TRAV1-2 paired with TRAJ12, TRAJ20 or TRAJ33 defined MAIT TCRs, while TRAV10 paired with TRAJ18 defined iNKT TCRs. VDJdb, accessed 1 November 2021, was searched for CMV, EBV and SARS-CoV-2 annotated TCRs, excluding TCRs annotated for multiple antigens. TCRdb ran its own pipeline on the public reads, namely fastp trimming at Q25 and MiXCR clone calling, and kept in-frame beta chains. Each record represents a unique CDR3 protein, reported with the most common genes and DNA among its rows. The V and J calls, along with clone size, are taken from TCRdb and not from the paper's own processing. This sample has more than 45,000 distinct CDR3 sequences in its table, and around 12% of those were observed once. The ten most abundant clones make up about 4% of the sample.

A case-control design nested within a healthcare worker cohort in London, UK, was used, with weekly nasopharyngeal swab PCR tests and blood sampling performed. Healthcare workers were enrolled in the week of the UK lockdown, from 23 to 31 March 2020, and were followed every week for up to roughly 16 weeks. This sequence originates from an adult who was a healthcare worker with PCR-confirmed SARS-CoV-2 infection or an uninfected control (not recorded which). The V and J segments used are TRBV5-5 and TRBJ1-1; the D gene is perhaps TRBD1, on 5 matching bases. The sequencing sample was made of whole blood. CDR3 loop: CASSLGGSTEAFF. The bases read TGTGCCAGCAGCTTGGGGGGGAGCACTGAAGCTTTCTTT.